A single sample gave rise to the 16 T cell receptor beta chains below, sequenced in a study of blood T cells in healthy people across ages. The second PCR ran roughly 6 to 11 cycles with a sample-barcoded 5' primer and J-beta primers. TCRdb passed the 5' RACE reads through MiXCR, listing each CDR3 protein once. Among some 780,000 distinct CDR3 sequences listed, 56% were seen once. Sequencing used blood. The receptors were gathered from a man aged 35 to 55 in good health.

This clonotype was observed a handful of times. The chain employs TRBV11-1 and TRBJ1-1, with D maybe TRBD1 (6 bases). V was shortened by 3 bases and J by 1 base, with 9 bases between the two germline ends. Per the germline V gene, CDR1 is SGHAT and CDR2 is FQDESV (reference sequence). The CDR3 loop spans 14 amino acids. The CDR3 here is CASSFSRGNTEAFF. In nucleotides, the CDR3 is TGTGCCAGCAGCTTTTCCAGGGGGAACACTGAAGCTTTCTTT.

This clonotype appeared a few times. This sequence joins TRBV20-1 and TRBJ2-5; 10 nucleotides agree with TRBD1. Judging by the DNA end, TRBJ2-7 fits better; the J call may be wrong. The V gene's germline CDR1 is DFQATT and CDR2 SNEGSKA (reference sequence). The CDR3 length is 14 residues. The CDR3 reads CSARPDRGRYEQYF. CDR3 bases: TGCAGTGCTAGACCAGACAGGGGGCGATACGAGCAGTACTTC.

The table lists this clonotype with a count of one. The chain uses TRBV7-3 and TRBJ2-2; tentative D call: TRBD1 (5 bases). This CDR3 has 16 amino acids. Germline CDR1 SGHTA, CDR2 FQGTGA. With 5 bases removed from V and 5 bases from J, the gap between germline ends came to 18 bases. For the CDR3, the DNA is TGTGCCAGCAGCCCCTTAGGGGCGGATGTAACCGGGGAGCTGTTTTTT. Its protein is CASSPLGADVTGELFF.

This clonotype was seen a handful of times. The CDR3 loop reads CSARGGSGRAGETQYF. As DNA, the CDR3 is TGCAGTGCTAGAGGAGGTAGCGGGAGGGCAGGAGAGACCCAGTACTTC. J is TRBJ2-5 and V is TRBV20-1, with TRBD2 matching 11 bases. Germline V lookup: CDR1 DFQATT, CDR2 SNEGSKA (reference sequence). V trimming: 1 base; J trimming: 4 bases; junction bases outside the gene matches: 8. This CDR3 comprises 16 residues.

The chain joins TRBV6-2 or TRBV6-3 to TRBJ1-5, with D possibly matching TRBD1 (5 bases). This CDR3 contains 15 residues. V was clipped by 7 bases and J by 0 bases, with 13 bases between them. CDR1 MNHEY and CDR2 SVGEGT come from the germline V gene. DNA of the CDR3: TGTGCCAGCACCGTAGCAGGGCTTAGCAATCAGCCCCAGCATTTT. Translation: CASTVAGLSNQPQHF.

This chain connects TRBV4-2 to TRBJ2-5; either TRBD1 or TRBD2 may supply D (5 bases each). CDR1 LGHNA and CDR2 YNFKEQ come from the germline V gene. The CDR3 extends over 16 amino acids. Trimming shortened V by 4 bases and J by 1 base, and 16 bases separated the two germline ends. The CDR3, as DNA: TGTGCCAGCAGCCCCATGCGATTCGGGGCCCAAGAGACCCAGTACTTC. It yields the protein CASSPMRFGAQETQYF.

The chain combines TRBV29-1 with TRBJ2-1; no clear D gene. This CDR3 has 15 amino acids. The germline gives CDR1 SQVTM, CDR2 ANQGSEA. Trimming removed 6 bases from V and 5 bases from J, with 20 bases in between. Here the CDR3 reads CSVTPFKRLNNEQFF. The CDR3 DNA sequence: TGCAGCGTGACCCCCTTTAAACGTCTTAACAATGAGCAGTTCTTC.

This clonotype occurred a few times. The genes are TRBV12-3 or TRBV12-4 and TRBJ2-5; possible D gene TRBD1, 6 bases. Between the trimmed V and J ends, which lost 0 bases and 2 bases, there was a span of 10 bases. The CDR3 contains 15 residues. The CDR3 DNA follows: TGTGCCAGCAGTTTAGCCAGGGGTTATCAAGAGACCCAGTACTTC. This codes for CASSLARGYQETQYF.

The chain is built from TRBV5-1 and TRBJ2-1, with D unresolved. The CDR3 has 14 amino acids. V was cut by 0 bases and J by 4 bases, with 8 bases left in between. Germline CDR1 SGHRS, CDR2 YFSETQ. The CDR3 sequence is CASSLEARYNEQFF. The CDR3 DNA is TGCGCCAGCAGCTTGGAGGCGCGATACAATGAGCAGTTCTTC.

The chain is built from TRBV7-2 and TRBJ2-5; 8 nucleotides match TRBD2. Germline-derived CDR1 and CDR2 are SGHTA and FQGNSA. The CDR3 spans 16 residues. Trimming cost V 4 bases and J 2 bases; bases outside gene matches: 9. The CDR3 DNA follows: TGTGCCAGCAGCTCCTTAGCGGGATTACAACAAGAGACCCAGTACTTC. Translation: CASSSLAGLQQETQYF.

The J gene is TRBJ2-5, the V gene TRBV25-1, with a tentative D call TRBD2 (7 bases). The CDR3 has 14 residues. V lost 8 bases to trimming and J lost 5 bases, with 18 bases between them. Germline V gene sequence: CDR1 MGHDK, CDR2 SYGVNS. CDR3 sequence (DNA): TGTGCCAGCGGGAGGGGGGGAGATTTGGAGACCCAGTACTTC. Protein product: CASGRGGDLETQYF.

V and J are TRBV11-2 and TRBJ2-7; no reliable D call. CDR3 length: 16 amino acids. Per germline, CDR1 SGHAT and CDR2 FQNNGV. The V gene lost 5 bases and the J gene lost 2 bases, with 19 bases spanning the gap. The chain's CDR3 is CASSPVQNPKTYEQYF. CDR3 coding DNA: TGTGCCAGCAGCCCGGTACAGAACCCCAAAACCTACGAGCAGTACTTC.

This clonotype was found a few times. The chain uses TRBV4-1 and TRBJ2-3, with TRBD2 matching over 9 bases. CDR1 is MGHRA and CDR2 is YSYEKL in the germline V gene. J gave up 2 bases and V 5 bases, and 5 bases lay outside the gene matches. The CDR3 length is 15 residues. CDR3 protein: CASSAGLAPTDTQYF. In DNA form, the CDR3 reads TGCGCCAGCAGCGCCGGACTAGCGCCCACAGATACGCAGTATTTT.

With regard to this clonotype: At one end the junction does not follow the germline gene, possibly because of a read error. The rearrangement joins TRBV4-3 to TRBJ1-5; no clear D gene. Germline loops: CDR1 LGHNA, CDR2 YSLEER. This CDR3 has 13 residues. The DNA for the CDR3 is TGTGCCAGCAGCCAGGACGGCAATCAGCCCCAGCATTTT. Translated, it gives CASSQDGNQPQHF.

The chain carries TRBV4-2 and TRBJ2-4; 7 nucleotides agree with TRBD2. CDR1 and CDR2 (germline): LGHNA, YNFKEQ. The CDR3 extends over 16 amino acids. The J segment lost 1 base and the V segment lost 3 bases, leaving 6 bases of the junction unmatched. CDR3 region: CASSHHDSGAKNIQYF. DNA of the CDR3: TGTGCCAGCAGCCACCATGATAGCGGGGCCAAAAACATTCAGTACTTC.

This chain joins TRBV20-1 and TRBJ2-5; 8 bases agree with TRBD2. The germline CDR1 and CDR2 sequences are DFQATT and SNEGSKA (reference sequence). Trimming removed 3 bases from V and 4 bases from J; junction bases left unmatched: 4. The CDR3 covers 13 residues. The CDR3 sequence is CSASGGARETQYF. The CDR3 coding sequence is TGCAGTGCTAGCGGGGGGGCCCGAGAGACCCAGTACTTC.